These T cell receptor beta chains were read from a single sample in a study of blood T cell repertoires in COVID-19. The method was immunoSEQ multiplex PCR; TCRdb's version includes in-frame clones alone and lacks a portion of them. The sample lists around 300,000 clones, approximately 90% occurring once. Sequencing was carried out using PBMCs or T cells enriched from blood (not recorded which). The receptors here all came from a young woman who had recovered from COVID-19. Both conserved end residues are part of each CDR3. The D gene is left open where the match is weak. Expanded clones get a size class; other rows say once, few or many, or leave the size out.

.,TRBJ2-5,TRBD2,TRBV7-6,CASSLGLAGRQETQYF,TGTGCCAGCAGCTTAGGGCTAGCGGGGCGCCAAGAGACCCAGTACTTC
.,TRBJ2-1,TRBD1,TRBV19,CASTDRGKNNEQFF,TGTGCCAGCACAGACAGGGGGAAGAACAATGAGCAGTTCTTC
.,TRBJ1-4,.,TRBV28,CASSLGGSNEKLFF,TGTGCCAGCAGTTTGGGGGGGAGTAATGAAAAACTGTTTTTT
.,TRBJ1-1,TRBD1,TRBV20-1,CSASQGVGDTEAFF,TGCAGTGCTAGTCAGGGGGTGGGGGACACTGAAGCTTTCTTT
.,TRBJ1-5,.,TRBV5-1,CASSLGAGDQPQHF,TGCGCCAGCAGCTTGGGGGCGGGAGATCAGCCCCAGCATTTT
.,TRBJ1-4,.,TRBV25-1,CASTSGAWYEKLFF,TGTGCCAGCACTAGCGGGGCGTGGTATGAAAAACTGTTTTTT
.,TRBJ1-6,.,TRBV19,CASSTSGTQNSPLHF,TGTGCCAGTAGTACCTCGGGGACACAGAATTCACCCCTCCACTTT
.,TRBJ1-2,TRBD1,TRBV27,CASSLTSGQGKVYGYTF,TGTGCCAGCAGTTTGACCTCCGGACAGGGGAAAGTCTATGGCTACACCTTC
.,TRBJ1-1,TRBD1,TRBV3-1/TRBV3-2,CASSPGDRLLPNTEAFF,TGTGCCAGCAGCCCGGGGGACAGGCTTTTACCTAACACTGAAGCTTTCTTT
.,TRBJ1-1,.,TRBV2,CASSEVRLALAFF,TGTGCCAGCAGTGAAGTCCGATTGGCCCTGGCTTTCTTT
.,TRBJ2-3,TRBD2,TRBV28,CASSLGTSADTQYF,TGTGCCAGCAGCCTCGGGACTAGTGCAGATACGCAGTATTTT
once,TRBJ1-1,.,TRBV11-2,CASSPRPETNTEAFF,TGTGCCAGCAGCCCCCGACCTGAGACTAACACTGAAGCTTTCTTT
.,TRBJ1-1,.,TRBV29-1,CSVRGVGTEAFF,TGCAGCGTCAGGGGAGTAGGCACTGAAGCTTTCTTT
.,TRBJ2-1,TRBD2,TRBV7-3,CASSHSGTSGVGEFF,TGTGCCAGCAGCCATTCCGGGACTAGCGGTGTAGGAGAGTTCTTC